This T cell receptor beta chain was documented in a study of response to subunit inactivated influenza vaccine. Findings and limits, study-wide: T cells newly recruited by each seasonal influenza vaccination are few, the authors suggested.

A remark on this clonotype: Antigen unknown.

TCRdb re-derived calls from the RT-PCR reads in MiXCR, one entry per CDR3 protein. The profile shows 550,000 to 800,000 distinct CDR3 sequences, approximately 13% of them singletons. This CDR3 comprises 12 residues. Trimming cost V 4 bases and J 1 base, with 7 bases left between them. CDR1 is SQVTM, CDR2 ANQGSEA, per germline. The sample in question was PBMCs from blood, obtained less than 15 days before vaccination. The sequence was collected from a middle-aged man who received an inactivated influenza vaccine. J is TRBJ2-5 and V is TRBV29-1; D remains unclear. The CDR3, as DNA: TGCAGCGTTGTGGGCAGCCAAGAGACCCAGTACTTC. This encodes CSVVGSQETQYF.